This TCR beta chain was identified in a study of T cell responses to AZD1222 COVID-19 vaccine. Study findings and constraints: Dominant CD4 TCR responses targeted spike regions 160-218 and 743-854. Among spike-specific TCRs, nearly half reportedly target unmutated variant regions.

CDR1 is LGHDT and CDR2 is YNNKEL in the germline V gene (reference sequence). The V and J ends lost 0 bases and 4 bases respectively, with 12 bases between them. The CDR3 runs 15 residues. Here immunoSEQ multiplex PCR was the method, and the copy in TCRdb shows in-frame clones only, minus some. Among nearly 110,000 clones listed, 89% were seen once. About this clone itself: Its specificity is not known.

V usage is TRBV3-1 (or the pseudogene TRBV3-2) and J usage is TRBJ1-2; D not certain. This clonotype was obtained from an adult in good health. The specimen comprised peripheral blood, sampled on day 0 of AZD1222 vaccination. The CDR3 loop reads CASSQEGGRAYGYTF. DNA for the CDR3: TGTGCCAGCAGCCAAGAAGGAGGGAGGGCCTATGGCTACACCTTC.